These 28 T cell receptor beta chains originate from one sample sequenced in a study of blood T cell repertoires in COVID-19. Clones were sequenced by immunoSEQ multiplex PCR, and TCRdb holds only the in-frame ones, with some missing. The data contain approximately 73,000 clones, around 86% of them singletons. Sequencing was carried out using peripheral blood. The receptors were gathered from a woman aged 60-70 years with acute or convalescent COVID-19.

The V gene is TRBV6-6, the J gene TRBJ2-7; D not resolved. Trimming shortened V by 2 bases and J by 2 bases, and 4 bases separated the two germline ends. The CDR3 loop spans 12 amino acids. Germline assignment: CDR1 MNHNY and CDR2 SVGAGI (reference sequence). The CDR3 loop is CASSYPTYEQYF. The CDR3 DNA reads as TGTGCCAGCAGTTACCCTACCTACGAGCAGTACTTC.

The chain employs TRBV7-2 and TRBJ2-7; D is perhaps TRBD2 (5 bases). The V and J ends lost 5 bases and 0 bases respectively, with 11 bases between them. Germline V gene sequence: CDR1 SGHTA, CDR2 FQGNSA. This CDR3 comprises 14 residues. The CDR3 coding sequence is TGTGCCAGCAGCCCGCGAGGGTCCTCCTACGAGCAGTACTTC. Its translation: CASSPRGSSYEQYF.

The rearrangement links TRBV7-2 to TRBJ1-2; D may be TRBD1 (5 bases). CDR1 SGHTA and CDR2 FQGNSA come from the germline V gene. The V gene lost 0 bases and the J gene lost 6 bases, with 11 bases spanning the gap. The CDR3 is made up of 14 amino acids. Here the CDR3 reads CASSLARASNGYTF. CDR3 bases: TGTGCCAGCAGCTTAGCCAGGGCAAGTAATGGCTACACCTTC.

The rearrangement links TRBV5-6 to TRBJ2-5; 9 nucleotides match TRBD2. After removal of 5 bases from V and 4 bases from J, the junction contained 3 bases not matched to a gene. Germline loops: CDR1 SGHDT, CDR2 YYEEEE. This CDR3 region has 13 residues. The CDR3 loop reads CASRPLAGETQYF. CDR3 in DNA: TGTGCCAGCAGACCACTAGCGGGAGAGACCCAGTACTTC.

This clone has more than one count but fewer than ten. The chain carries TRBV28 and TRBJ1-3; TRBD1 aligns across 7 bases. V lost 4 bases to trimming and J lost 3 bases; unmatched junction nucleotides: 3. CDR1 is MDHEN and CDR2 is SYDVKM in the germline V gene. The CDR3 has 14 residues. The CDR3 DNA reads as TGTGCCAGCAGTTCTCGGACAGGTGGAAACACCATATATTTT. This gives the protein CASSSRTGGNTIYF.

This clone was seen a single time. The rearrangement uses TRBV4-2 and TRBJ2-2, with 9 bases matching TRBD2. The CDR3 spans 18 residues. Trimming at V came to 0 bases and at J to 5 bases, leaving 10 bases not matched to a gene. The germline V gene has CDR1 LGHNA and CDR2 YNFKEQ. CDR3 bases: TGTGCCAGCAGCCAAGATCTAAGGGGACTAGCTGAGACCGGGGAGCTGTTTTTT. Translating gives CASSQDLRGLAETGELFF.

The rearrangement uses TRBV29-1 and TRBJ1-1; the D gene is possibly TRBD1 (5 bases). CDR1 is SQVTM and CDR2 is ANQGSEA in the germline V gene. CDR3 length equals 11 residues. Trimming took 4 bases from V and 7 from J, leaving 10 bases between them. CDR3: CSVAQGDEAFF. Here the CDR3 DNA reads TGCAGCGTTGCCCAGGGCGATGAAGCTTTCTTT.

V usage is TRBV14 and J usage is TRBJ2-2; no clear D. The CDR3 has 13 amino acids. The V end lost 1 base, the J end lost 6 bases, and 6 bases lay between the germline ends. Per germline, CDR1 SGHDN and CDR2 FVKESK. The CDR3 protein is CASSQVRAGELFF. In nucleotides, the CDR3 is TGTGCCAGCAGCCAAGTGAGAGCCGGGGAGCTGTTTTTT. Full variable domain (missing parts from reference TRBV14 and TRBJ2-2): EAGVTQFPSHSVIEKGQTVTLRCDPISGHDNLYWYRRVMGKEIKFLLHFVKESKQDESGMPNNRFLAERTGGTYSTLKVQPAELEDSGVYFCASSQVRAGELFFGEGSRLTVL.

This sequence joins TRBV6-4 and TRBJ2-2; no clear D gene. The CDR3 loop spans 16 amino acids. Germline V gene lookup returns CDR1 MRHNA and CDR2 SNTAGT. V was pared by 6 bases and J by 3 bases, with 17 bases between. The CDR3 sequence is CASSPSLNYYTGELFF. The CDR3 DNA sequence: TGTGCCAGCAGCCCGTCCCTTAACTACTACACCGGGGAGCTGTTTTTT.

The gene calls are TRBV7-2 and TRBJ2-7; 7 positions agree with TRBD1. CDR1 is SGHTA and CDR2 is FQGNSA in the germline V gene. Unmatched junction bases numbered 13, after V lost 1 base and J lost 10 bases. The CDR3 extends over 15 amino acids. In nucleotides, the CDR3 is TGTGCCAGCAGCTTAGGTTTGTGGGACAGATGGGCCCAGTACTTC. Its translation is CASSLGLWDRWAQYF.

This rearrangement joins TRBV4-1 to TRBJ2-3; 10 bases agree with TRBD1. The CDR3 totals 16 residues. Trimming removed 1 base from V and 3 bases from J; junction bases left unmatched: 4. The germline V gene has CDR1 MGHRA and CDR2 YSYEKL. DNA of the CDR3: TGCGCCAGCAGCCAAGTTCTGGGACAGGGGACAGATACGCAGTATTTT. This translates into CASSQVLGQGTDTQYF.

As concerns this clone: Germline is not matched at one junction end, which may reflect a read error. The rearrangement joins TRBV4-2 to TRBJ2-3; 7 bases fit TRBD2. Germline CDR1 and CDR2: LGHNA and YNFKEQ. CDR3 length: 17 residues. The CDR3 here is CASRQEGGARSTDTQYF. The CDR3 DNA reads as TGTGCCAGCAGACAAGAGGGAGGGGCTAGGTCAACAGATACGCAGTATTTT.

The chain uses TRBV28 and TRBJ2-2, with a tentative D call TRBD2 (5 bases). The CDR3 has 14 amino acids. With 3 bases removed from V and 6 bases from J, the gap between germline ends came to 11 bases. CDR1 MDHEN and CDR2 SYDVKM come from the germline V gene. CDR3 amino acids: CASSFLAWAGELFF. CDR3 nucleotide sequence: TGTGCCAGCAGTTTCCTAGCTTGGGCCGGGGAGCTGTTTTTT. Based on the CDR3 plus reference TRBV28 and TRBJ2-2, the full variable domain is DVKVTQSSRYLVKRTGEKVFLECVQDMDHENMFWYRQDPGLGLRLIYFSYDVKMKEKGDIPEGYSVSREKKERFSLILESASTNQTSMYLCASSFLAWAGELFFGEGSRLTVL.

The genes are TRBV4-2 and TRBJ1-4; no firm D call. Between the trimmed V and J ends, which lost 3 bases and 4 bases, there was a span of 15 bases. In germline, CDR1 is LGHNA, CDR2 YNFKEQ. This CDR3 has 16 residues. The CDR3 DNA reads TGTGCCAGCAGCCAGAATGACCGGAGCGATAATGAAAAACTGTTTTTT. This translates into CASSQNDRSDNEKLFF.

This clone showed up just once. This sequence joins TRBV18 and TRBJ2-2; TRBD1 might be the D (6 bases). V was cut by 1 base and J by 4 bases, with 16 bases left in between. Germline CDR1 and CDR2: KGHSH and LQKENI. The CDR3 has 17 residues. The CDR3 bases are TGTGCCAGCTCACCACGTCGGTTGCAGGGGAGCACCGGGGAGCTGTTTTTT. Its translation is CASSPRRLQGSTGELFF.

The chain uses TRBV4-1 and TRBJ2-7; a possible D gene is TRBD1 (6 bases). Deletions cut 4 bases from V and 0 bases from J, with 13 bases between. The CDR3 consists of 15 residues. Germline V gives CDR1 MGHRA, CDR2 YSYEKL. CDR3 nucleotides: TGCGCCAGCAGCCCCCGCGTAGGGGGCTCCTACGAGCAGTACTTC. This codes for CASSPRVGGSYEQYF.

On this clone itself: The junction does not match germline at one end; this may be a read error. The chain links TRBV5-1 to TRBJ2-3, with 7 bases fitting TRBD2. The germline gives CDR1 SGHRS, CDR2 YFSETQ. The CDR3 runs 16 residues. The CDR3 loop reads CASSLAGLGLTDSQYF. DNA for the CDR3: TGCGCCAGCAGCTTGGCCGGACTAGGTCTGACAGATTCGCAGTATTTT. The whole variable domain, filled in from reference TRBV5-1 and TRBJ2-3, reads KAGVTQTPRYLIKTRGQQVTLSCSPISGHRSVSWYQQTPGQGLQFLFEYFSETQRNKGNFPGRFSGRQFSNSRSEMNVSTLELGDSALYLCASSLAGLGLTDSQYFGPGTRLTVL.

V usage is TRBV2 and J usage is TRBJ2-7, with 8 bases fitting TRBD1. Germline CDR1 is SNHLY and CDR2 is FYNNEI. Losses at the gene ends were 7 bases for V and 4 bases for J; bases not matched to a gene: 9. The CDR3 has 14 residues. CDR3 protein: CASTLQGDPYEQYF. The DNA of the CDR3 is TGTGCCAGCACCTTACAGGGGGATCCTTACGAGCAGTACTTC.

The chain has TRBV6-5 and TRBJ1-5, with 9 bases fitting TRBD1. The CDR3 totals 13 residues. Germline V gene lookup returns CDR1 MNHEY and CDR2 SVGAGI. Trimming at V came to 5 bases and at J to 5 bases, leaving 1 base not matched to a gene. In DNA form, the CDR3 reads TGTGCCAGCAGTAGGGACAGGGATCAGCCCCAGCATTTT. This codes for CASSRDRDQPQHF.

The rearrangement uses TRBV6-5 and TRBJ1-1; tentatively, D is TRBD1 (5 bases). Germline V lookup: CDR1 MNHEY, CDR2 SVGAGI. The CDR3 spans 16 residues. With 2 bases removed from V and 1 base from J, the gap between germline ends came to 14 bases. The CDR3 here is CASSYDLGAANTEAFF. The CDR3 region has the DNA TGTGCCAGCAGTTACGACCTTGGGGCCGCGAACACTGAAGCTTTCTTT.

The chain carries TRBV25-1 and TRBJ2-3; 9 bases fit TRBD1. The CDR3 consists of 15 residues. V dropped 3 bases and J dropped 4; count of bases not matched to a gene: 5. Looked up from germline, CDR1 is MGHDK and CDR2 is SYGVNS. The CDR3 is CASSDGQGQADTQYF. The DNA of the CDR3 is TGTGCCAGCAGTGACGGACAGGGGCAGGCAGATACGCAGTATTTT.

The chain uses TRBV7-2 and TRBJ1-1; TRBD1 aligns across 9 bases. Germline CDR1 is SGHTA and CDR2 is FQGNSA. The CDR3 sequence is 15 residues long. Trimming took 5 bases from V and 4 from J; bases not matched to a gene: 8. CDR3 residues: CASSMDRGGGTEAFF. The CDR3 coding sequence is TGTGCCAGCAGCATGGACAGGGGAGGAGGCACTGAAGCTTTCTTT.

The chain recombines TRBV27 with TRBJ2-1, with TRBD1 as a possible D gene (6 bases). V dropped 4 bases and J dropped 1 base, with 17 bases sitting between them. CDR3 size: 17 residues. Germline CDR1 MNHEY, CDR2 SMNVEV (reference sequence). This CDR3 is CASSSRKGVLSYNEQFF. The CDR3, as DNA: TGTGCCAGCAGTTCAAGGAAGGGGGTGCTTTCCTACAATGAGCAGTTCTTC.

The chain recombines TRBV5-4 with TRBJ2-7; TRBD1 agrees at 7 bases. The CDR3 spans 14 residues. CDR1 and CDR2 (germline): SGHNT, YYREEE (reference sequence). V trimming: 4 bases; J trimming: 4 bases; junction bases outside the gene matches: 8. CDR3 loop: CASSPGTDQYEQYF. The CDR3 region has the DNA TGTGCCAGCAGCCCCGGGACAGACCAGTACGAGCAGTACTTC.

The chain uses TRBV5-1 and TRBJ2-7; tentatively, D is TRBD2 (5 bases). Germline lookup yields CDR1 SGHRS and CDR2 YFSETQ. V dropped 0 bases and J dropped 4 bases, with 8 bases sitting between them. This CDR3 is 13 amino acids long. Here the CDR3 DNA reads TGCGCCAGCAGCTTGGGTTCGGGGTACGAGCAGTACTTC. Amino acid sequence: CASSLGSGYEQYF.

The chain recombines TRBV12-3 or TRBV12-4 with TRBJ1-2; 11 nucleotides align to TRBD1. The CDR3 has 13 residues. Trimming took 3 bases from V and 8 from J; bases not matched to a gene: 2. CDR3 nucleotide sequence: TGTGCCAGCAGTTTGGGGACAGGGGGAGGCTACACCTTC. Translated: CASSLGTGGGYTF.

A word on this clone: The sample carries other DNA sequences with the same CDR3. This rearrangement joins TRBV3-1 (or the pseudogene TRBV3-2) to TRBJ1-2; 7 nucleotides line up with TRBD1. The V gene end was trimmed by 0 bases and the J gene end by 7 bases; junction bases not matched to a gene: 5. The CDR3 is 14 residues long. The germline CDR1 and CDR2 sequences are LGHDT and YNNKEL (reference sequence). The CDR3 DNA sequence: TGTGCCAGCAGCCAAGATGACAGGGATGGTGGCTACACCTTC. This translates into CASSQDDRDGGYTF.

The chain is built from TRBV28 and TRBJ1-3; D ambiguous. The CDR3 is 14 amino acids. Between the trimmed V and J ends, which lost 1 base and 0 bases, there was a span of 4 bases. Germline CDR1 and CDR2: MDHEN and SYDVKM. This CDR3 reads CASSLLHSGNTIYF. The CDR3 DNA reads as TGTGCCAGCAGTTTATTACACTCTGGAAACACCATATATTTT.